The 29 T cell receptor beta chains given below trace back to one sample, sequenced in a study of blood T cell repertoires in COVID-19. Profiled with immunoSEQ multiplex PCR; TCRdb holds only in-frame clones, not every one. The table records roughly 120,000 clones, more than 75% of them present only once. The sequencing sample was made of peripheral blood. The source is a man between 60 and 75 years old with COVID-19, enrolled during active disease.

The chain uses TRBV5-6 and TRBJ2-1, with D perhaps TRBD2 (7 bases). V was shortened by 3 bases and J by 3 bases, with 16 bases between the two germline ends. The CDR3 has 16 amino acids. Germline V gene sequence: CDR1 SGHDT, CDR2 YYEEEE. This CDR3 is CASSSRGGRFYNEQFF. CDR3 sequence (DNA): TGTGCCAGCAGCTCCAGGGGCGGGAGATTCTACAATGAGCAGTTCTTC.

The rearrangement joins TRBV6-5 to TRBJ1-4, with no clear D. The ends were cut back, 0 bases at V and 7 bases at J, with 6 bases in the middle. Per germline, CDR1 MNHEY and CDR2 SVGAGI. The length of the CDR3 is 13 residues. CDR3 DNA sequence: TGTGCCAGCAGTTACTCGAAGCCTGAAAAACTGTTTTTT. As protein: CASSYSKPEKLFF.

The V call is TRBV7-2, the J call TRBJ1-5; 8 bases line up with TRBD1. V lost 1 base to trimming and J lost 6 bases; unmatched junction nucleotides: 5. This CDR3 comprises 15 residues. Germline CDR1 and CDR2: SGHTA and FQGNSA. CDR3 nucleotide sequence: TGTGCCAGCAGCTTAGATGGACAGGGTGGTCAGCCCCAGCATTTT. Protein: CASSLDGQGGQPQHF.

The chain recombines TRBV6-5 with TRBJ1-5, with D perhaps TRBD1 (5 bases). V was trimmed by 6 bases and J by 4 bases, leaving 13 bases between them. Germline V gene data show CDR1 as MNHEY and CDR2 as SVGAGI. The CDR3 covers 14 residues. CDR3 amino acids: CASSSTGYNQPQHF. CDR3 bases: TGTGCCAGCAGCTCCACAGGTTATAATCAGCCCCAGCATTTT.

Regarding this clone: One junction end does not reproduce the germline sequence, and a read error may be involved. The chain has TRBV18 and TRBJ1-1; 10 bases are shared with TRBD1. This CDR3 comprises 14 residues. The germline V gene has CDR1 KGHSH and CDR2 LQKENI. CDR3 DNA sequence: TGTGCCAGCTCTCCGGACAGGGGGAACTCTGAAGCTTTCTTT. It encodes CASSPDRGNSEAFF.

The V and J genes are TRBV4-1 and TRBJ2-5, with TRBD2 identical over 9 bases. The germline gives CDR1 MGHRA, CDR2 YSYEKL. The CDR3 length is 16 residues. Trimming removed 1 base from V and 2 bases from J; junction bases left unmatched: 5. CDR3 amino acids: CASSQGPTSGQETQYF. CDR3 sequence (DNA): TGCGCCAGCAGCCAAGGCCCGACTAGCGGACAAGAGACCCAGTACTTC.

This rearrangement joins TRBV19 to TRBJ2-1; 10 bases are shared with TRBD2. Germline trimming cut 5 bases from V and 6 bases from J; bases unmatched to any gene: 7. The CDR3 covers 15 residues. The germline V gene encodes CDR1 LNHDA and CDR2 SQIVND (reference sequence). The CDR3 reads CASSFQREGPNEQFF. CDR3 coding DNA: TGTGCCAGTAGTTTCCAGCGGGAGGGGCCCAATGAGCAGTTCTTC.

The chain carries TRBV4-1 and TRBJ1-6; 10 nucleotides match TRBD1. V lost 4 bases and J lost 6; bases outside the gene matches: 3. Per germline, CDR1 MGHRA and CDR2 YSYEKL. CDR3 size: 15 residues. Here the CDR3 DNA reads TGCGCCAGCAGCCGAGGACAGGGGGGTAATTCACCCCTCCACTTT. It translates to CASSRGQGGNSPLHF.

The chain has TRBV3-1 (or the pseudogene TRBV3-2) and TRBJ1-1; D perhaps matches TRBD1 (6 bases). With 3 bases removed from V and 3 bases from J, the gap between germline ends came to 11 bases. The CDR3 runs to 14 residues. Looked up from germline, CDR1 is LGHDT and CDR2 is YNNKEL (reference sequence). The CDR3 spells CASSQGRGDTEAFF. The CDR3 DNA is TGTGCCAGCAGCCAGGGGAGGGGGGACACTGAAGCTTTCTTT.

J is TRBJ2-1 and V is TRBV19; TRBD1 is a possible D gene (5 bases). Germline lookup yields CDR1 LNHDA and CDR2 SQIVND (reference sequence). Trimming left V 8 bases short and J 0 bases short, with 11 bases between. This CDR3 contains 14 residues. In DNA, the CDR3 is TGTGCCAGTTTGGGGCGGAGCTCCTACAATGAGCAGTTCTTC. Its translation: CASLGRSSYNEQFF.

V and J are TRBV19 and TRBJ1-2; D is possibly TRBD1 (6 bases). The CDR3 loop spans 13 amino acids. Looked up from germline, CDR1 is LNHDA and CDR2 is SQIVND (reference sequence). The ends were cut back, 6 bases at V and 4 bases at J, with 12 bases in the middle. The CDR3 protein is CASSEQGSYGYTF. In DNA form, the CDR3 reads TGTGCCAGTAGCGAACAGGGTAGCTATGGCTACACCTTC. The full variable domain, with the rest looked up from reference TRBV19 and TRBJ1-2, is DGGITQSPKYLFRKEGQNVTLSCEQNLNHDAMYWYRQDPGQGLRLIYYSQIVNDFQKGDIAEGYSVSREKKESFPLTVTSAQKNPTAFYLCASSEQGSYGYTFGSGTRLTVV.

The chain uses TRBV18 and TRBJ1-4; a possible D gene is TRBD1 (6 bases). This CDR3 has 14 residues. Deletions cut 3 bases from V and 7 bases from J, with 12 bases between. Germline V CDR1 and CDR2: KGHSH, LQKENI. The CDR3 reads CASSPGTFTEKLFF. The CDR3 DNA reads TGTGCCAGCTCACCCGGGACATTTACTGAAAAACTGTTTTTT.

As DNA, the CDR3 is TGTGCCAGCAGCCGTAAGGGACTAGCAGGGAATGAGCAGTTCTTC. Encoded protein: CASSRKGLAGNEQFF. This chain links TRBV6-2 or TRBV6-3 with TRBJ2-1, with 9 bases matching TRBD2. Trimming removed 6 bases from V and 7 bases from J; junction bases left unmatched: 10. Germline CDR1 MNHEY, CDR2 SVGEGT. The CDR3 runs 15 residues.

The CDR3 DNA follows: TGTGCCAGCAGTGAAGGAGGAGGGCCAACGGATGAAAAACTGTTTTTT. It codes for CASSEGGGPTDEKLFF. The chain has TRBV2 and TRBJ1-4, with unresolved D. There are 16 residues in the CDR3. The V end lost 1 base, the J end lost 6 bases, and 15 bases lay between the germline ends. CDR1 SNHLY and CDR2 FYNNEI come from the germline V gene.

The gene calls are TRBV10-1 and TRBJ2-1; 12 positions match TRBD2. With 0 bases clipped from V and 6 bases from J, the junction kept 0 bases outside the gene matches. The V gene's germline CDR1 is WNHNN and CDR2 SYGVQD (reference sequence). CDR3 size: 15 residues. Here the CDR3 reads CASSESGLAGNEQFF. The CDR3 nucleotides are TGCGCCAGCAGTGAGTCGGGACTAGCGGGCAATGAGCAGTTCTTC.

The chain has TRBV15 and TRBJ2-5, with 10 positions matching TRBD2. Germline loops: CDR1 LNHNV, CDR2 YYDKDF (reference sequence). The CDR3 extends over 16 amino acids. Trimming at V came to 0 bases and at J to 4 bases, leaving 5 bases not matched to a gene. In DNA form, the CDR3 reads TGTGCCACCAGCAGAGAGAGAGCGGGAGGGCGAGAGACCCAGTACTTC. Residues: CATSRERAGGRETQYF. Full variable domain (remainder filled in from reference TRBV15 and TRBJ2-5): DAMVIQNPRYQVTQFGKPVTLSCSQTLNHNVMYWYQQKSSQAPKLLFHYYDKDFNNEADTPDNFQSRRPNTSFCFLDIRSPGLGDTAMYLCATSRERAGGRETQYFGPGTRLLVL.

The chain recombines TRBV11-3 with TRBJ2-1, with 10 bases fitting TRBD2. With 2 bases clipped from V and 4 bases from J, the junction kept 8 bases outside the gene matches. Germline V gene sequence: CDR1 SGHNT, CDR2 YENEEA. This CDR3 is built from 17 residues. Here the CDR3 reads CASSLLSGRAGYNEQFF. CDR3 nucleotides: TGTGCCAGCAGCTTATTGAGCGGGAGGGCGGGTTACAATGAGCAGTTCTTC.

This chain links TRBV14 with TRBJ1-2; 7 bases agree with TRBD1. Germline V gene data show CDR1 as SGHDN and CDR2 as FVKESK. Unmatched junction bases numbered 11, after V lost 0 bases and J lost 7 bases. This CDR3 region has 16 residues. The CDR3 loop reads CASSQDFGQGGVGYTF. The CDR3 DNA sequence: TGTGCCAGCAGCCAAGATTTTGGGCAGGGGGGAGTTGGCTACACCTTC.

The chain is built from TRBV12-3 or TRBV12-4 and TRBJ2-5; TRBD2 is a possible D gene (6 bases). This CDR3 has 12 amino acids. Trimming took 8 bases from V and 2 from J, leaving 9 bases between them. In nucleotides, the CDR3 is TGTGCCAGCGGGCGGGATCAAGAGACCCAGTACTTC. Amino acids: CASGRDQETQYF.

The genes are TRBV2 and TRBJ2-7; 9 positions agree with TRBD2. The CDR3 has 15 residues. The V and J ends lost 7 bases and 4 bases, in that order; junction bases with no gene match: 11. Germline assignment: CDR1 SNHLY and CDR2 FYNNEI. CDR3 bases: TGTGCCAGCACCCTACTAGCGGGCCTCTCGTACGAGCAGTACTTC. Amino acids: CASTLLAGLSYEQYF. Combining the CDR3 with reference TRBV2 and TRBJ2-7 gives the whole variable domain EPEVTQTPSHQVTQMGQEVILRCVPISNHLYFYWYRQILGQKVEFLVSFYNNEISEKSEIFDDQFSVERPDGSNFTLKIRSTKLEDSAMYFCASTLLAGLSYEQYFGPGTRLTVT.

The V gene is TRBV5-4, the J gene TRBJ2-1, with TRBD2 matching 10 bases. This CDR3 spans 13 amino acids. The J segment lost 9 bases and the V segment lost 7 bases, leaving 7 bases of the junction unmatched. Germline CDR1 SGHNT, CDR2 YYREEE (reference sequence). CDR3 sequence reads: CASVGTSESEQFF. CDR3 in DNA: TGTGCCAGCGTCGGGACTAGCGAGAGTGAGCAGTTCTTC. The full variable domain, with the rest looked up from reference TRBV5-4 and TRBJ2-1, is ETGVTQSPTHLIKTRGQQVTLRCSSQSGHNTVSWYQQALGQGPQFIFQYYREEENGRGNFPPRFSGLQFPNYSSELNVNALELDDSALYLCASVGTSESEQFFGPGTRLTVL.

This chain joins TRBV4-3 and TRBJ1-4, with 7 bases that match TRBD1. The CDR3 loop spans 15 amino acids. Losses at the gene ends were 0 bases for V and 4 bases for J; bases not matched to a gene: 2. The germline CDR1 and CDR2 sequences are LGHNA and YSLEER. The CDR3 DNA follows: TGCGCCAGCAGCCAAGATAGACAGGGTAATGAAAAACTGTTTTTT. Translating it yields CASSQDRQGNEKLFF.

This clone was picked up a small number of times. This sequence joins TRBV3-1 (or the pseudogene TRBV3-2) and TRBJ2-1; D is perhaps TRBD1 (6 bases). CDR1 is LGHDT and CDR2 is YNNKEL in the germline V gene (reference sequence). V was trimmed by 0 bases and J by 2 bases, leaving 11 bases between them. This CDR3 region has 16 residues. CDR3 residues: CASSQDRGPPYNEQFF. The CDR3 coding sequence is TGTGCCAGCAGCCAAGACAGGGGCCCGCCCTACAATGAGCAGTTCTTC.

The CDR3 here is CASSRDRGGQETQYF. Written as DNA, the CDR3 is TGTGCCAGCAGCCGGGACAGGGGGGGACAAGAGACCCAGTACTTC. V usage is TRBV7-9 and J usage is TRBJ2-5, with 11 bases aligning to TRBD1. With 5 bases clipped from V and 2 bases from J, the junction kept 4 bases outside the gene matches. Germline V CDR1 and CDR2: SEHNR, FQNEAQ (reference sequence). The CDR3 extends over 15 amino acids.

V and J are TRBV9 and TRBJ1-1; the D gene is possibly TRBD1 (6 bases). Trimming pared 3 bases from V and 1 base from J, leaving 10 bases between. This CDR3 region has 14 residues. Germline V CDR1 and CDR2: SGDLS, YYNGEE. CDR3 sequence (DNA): TGTGCCAGCAGCGAGGACAGAGAGAACACTGAAGCTTTCTTT. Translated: CASSEDRENTEAFF.

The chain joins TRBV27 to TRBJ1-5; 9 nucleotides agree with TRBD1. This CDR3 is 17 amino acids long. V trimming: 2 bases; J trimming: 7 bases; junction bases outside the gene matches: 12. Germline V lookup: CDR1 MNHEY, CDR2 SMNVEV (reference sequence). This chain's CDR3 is CASSLMPGDRENQPQHF. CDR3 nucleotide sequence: TGTGCCAGCAGTTTAATGCCCGGGGACAGGGAGAACCAGCCCCAGCATTTT.

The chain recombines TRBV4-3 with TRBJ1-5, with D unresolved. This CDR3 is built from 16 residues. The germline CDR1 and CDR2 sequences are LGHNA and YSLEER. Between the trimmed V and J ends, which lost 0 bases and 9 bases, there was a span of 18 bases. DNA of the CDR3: TGCGCCAGCAGCCAAGACCGCTTGAGAGGCCTTCTGCCCCAGCATTTT. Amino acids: CASSQDRLRGLLPQHF.

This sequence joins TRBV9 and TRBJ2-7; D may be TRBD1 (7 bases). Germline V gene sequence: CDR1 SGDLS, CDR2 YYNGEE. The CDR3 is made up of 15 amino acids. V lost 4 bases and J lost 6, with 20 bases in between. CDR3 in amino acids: CASSSGGTGVFEQYF. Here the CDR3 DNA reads TGTGCCAGCAGCTCCGGGGGTACAGGGGTTTTCGAGCAGTACTTC.

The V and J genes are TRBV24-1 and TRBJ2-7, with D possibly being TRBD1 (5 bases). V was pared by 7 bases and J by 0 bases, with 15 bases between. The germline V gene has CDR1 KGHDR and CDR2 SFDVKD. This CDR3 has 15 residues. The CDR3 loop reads CATSQGWGSSYEQYF. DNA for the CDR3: TGTGCCACCAGCCAGGGTTGGGGCAGCTCCTACGAGCAGTACTTC.